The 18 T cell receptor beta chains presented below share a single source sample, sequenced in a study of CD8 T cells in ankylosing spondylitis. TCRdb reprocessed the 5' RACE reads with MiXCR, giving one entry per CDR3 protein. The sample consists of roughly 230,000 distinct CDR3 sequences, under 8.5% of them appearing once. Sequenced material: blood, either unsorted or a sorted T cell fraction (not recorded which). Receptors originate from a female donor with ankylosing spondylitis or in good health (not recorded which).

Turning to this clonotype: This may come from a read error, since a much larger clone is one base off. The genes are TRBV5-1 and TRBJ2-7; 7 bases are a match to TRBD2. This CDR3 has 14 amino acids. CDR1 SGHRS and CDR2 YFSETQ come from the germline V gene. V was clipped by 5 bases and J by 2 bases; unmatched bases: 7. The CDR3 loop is CASSAGAITYEQYF. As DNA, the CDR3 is TGCGCCAGCAGTGCGGGAGCGATAACCTACGAGCAGTACTTC.

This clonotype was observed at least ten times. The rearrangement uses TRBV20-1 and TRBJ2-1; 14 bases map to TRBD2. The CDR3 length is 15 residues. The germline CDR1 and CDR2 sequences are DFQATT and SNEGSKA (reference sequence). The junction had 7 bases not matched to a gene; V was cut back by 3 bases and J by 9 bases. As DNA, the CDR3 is TGCAGTGCTAGCTCCGGGACTAGCGGGAGAGCTGAGCAGTTCTTC. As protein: CSASSGTSGRAEQFF.

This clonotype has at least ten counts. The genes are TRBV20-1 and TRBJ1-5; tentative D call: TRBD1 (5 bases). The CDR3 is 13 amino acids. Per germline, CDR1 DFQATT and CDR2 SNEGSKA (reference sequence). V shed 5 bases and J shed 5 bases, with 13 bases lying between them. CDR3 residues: CSASSGLHQPQHF. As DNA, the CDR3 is TGCAGTGCTTCCTCGGGGCTACATCAGCCCCAGCATTTT.

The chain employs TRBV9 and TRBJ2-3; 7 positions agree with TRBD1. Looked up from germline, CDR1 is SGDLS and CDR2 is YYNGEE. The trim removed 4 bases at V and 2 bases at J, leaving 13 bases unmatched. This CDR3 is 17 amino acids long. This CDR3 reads CASSKFIRDSLTDTQYF. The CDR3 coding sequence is TGTGCCAGCAGCAAATTCATCCGGGACAGCCTCACAGATACGCAGTATTTT. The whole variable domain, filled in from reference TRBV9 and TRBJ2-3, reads DSGVTQTPKHLITATGQRVTLRCSPRSGDLSVYWYQQSLDQGLQFLIQYYNGEERAKGNILERFSAQQFPDLHSELNLSSLELGDSALYFCASSKFIRDSLTDTQYFGPGTRLTVL.

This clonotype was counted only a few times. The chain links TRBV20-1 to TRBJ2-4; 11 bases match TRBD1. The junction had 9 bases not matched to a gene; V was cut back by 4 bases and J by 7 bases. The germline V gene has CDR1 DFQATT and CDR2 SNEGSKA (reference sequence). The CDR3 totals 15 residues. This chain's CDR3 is CSATGTGGPSNIQYF. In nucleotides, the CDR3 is TGCAGTGCTACGGGGACAGGGGGACCTTCTAACATTCAGTACTTC.

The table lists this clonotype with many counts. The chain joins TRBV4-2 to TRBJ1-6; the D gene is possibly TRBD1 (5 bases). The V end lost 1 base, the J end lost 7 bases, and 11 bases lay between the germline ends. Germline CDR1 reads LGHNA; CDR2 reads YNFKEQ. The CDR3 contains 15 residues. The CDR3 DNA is TGTGCCAGCAGCCAAGTGGGAGGGGTAAATTCACCCCTCCACTTT. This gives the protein CASSQVGGVNSPLHF.

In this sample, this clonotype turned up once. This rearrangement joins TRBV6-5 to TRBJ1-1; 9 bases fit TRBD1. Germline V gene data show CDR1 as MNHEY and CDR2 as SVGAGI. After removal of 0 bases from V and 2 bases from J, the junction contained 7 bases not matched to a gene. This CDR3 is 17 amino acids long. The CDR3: CASSYSRDRVGNTEAFF. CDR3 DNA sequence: TGTGCCAGCAGTTACTCTCGGGACAGGGTGGGAAACACTGAAGCTTTCTTT.

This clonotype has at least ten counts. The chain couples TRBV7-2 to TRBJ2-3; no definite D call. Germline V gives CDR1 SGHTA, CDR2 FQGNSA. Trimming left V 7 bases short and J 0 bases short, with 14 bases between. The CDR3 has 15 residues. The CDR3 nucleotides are TGTGCCAGCACCCTACCCTACGGTAGCACAGATACGCAGTATTTT. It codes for CASTLPYGSTDTQYF.

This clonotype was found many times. This CDR3 is CSVTDIGNTEAFF. The CDR3 region has the DNA TGCAGCGTTACGGACATAGGGAACACTGAAGCTTTCTTT. This rearrangement joins TRBV29-1 to TRBJ1-1; TRBD1 is a possible D gene (5 bases). The CDR3 spans 13 residues. Trimming left V 5 bases short and J 1 base short, with 11 bases between. Per the germline V gene, CDR1 is SQVTM and CDR2 is ANQGSEA.

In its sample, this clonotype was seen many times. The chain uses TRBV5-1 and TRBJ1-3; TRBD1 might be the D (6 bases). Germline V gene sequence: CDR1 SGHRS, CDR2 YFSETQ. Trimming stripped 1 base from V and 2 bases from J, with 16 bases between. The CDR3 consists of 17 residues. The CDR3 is CASSLPRDTRAGNTIYF. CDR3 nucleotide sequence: TGCGCCAGCAGCTTGCCTCGGGACACCAGGGCTGGAAACACCATATATTTT.

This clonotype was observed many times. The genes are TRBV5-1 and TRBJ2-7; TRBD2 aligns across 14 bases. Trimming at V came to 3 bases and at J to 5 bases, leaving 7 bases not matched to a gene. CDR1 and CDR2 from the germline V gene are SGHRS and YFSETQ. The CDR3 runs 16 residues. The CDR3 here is CASSSGLAGGWNEQYF. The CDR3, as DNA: TGCGCCAGCAGCTCCGGACTAGCGGGAGGATGGAACGAGCAGTACTTC.

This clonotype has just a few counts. CDR3 residues: CASLSGLNEKLFF. CDR3 bases: TGTGCCAGCCTCTCCGGGCTAAATGAAAAACTGTTTTTT. The chain joins TRBV7-9 to TRBJ1-4; D remains ambiguous. Germline V CDR1 and CDR2: SEHNR, FQNEAQ (reference sequence). The CDR3 loop spans 13 amino acids. Trimming pared 8 bases from V and 5 bases from J, leaving 12 bases between.

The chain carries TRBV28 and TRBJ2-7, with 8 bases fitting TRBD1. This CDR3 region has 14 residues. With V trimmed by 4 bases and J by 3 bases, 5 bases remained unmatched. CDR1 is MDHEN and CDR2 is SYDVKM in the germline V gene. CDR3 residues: CASSWTGLFYEQYF. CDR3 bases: TGTGCCAGCAGTTGGACAGGGTTATTCTACGAGCAGTACTTC.

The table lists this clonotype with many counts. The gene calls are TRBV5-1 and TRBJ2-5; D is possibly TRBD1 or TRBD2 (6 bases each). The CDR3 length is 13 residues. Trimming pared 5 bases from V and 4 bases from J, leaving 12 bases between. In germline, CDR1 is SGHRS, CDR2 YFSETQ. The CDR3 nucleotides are TGCGCCAGCAGTTCACAGGGAGGAGAGACCCAGTACTTC. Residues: CASSSQGGETQYF.

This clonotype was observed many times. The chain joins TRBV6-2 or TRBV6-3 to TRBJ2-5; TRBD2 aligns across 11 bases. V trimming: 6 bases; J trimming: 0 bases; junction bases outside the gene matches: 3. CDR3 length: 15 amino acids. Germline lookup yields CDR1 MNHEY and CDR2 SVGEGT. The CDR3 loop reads CASRSSGRYQETQYF. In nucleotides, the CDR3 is TGTGCCAGCAGATCTAGCGGGAGGTACCAAGAGACCCAGTACTTC.

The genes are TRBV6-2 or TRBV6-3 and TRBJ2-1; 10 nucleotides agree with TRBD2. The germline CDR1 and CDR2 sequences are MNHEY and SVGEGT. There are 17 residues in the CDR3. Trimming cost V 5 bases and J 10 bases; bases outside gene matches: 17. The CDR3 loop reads CASSLRLAGADNREQFF. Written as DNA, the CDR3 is TGTGCCAGCAGTCTTCGTCTAGCGGGAGCTGACAATCGGGAGCAGTTCTTC.

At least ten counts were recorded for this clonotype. DNA of the CDR3: TGTGCCAGCAGCTTTGGGAGGGCTCGGGAGACCCAGTACTTC. This codes for CASSFGRARETQYF. The V call is TRBV7-2, the J call TRBJ2-5; 7 positions match TRBD2. This CDR3 has 14 residues. Germline lookup yields CDR1 SGHTA and CDR2 FQGNSA. Losses at the gene ends were 3 bases for V and 5 bases for J; bases not matched to a gene: 6.

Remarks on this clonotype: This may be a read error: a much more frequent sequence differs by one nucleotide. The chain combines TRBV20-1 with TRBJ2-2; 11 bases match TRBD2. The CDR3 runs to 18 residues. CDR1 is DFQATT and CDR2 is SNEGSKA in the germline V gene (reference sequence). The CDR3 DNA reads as TGCAGGGCTAGTAGACTAGCGGGAACCTTCGCGAACACCGGGGAGCTGTTTTTT. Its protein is CRASRLAGTFANTGELFF.